This TCR beta chain derives from a study of blood T cell repertoires in COVID-19. For the study at large: There were acute and convalescent COVID-19 samples, and they came from the United States, Italy and Spain.

Germline CDR1 reads MNHEY; CDR2 reads SMNVEV (reference sequence). This CDR3 region has 18 residues. Trimming cost V 7 bases and J 0 bases; bases outside gene matches: 12. Authors' processing steps: The authors estimated nucleated cell counts from reference gene primer amplification. Assay used: immunoSEQ multiplex PCR; TCRdb lists only in-frame clones, some missing. For V, J and clone size, that table is used; D and trimming come from the DNA. The repertoire holds 25,000 to 35,000 clones, with about 85% as singletons. This chain uses TRBV27 with TRBJ2-4; 10 bases map to TRBD1. This clonotype was obtained from a human donor in a cohort sampled during active COVID-19. The sequenced sample consisted of peripheral blood. The CDR3 DNA reads TGTGCCAGCAAGGGGAGACAGGGGGCCTTGATAGCCAAAAACATTCAGTACTTC. Protein product: CASKGRQGALIAKNIQYF.